A selection of T cell receptor beta chains follows, all from one sample in a study of T cell repertoires in cytomegalovirus infection. MiXCR, run by TCRdb on the reads, gives a single entry per CDR3 protein. The profile shows around 100,000 distinct CDR3 sequences, over 25% of them singletons. The antigens these receptors bind are not known. Sequencing was performed on CD8+ T cells from cultured PBMCs, taken from culture after CMV antigen stimulation. These receptors all come from a human donor in good health (CMV status not recorded). Some clones in this sample may be carry-over from other donors' samples. CDR3s include the opening cysteine and the closing phenylalanine or tryptophan. The D gene is left open where the match is weak. The size of a clone is reported for some rows only, either as once, few or many, or as a class for expanded clones.

v_gene	j_gene	d_gene	abundance	CDR3nt	CDR3aa
TRBV7-6	TRBJ2-7	TRBD1	-	TGTGCCAGCAGCAAAATCCTGGACAGGGGTTACAAGCAGTACTTC	CASSKILDRGYKQYF
TRBV19	TRBJ2-7	-	-	TGTGCCAGTAGTATTTCGTTTGGAGCGTACGAGCAGTACTTC	CASSISFGAYEQYF
TRBV12-3/TRBV12-4	TRBJ2-3	-	-	TGTGCCAGCAGCCCGTTTGGGGATACGCAGTATTTT	CASSPFGDTQYF
TRBV6-6	TRBJ1-4	-	few	TGTGCCAGCAGGACCTACAGAACCACTAATGAAAAACTGTTTTTT	CASRTYRTTNEKLFF
TRBV19	TRBJ1-5	-	few	TGTGCCAGTAGTTTTTACACAGGTTCCTCTCAGCCCCAGCATTTT	CASSFYTGSSQPQHF
TRBV7-2	TRBJ1-1	-	many	TGTGCCAGTCACGGAATATTCGGCACTGAAGCTTTCTTT	CASHGIFGTEAFF
TRBV20-1	TRBJ2-7	TRBD2	-	TGCAGTGCTAGGCTAGCCGGGACTAGCGTCTACGAGCAGTACTTC	CSARLAGTSVYEQYF
TRBV6-1	TRBJ2-1	TRBD1	-	TGTGCCAGCAGTGGACGACAGGGCCGCTCCTACAATGAGCAGTTCTTC	CASSGRQGRSYNEQFF
TRBV10-3	TRBJ1-2	-	few	TGTGCCATCAGTGAGTCGCTTGCGGCTTATCTCTATGGCTACACCTTC	CAISESLAAYLYGYTF
TRBV6-6	TRBJ1-6	-	few	TGTGCCAGCAGTAAAGACAAGCCCTCCTATAATTCACCCCTCCACTTT	CASSKDKPSYNSPLHF
TRBV7-9	TRBJ2-1	-	-	TGTGCCAGCAGGCGACCATTGACAGGACGGGGGGCTAGCTCCTACAATGAGCAGTTCTTC	CASRRPLTGRGASSYNEQFF
TRBV5-1	TRBJ1-2	TRBD1	-	TGCGCCAGCAGCCCCGGGACAGCTAACTATGGCTACACCTTC	CASSPGTANYGYTF
TRBV12-3/TRBV12-4	TRBJ1-2	-	few	TGTGCCAGCAGAGGACAGCTTACCCGAGGCTATGGCTACACCTTC	CASRGQLTRGYGYTF
TRBV7-6	TRBJ2-1	-	many	TGTGCCAGCAGCCGAAATTGGGATGAGCAGTTCTTC	CASSRNWDEQFF
TRBV2	TRBJ1-5	-	few	TGTGCCAGCAGTGTTTGGGGGACCAATCAGCCCCAGCATTTT	CASSVWGTNQPQHF
TRBV7-2	TRBJ2-1	-	few	TGTGCCAGCAGCTTAGTAGGTGACCGCGGGGGCCGCTTGTTCTTC	CASSLVGDRGGRLFF
TRBV7-6	TRBJ1-1	-	-	TGTGCCAGTCGCGATCTAGTATTTGAAGCTTTCTTT	CASRDLVFEAFF
TRBV19	TRBJ2-7	-	few	TGTGCCAGCTGGGACGGTCACTCCTACGAGCAGTACTTC	CASWDGHSYEQYF
TRBV4-1	TRBJ2-3	-	few	TGCGCCAGCAGCCATCAAAGTGAGGCGGCAGATACGCAGTATTTT	CASSHQSEAADTQYF
TRBV5-6	TRBJ1-5	-	few	TGTGCCAGCAGCTTGGCGGCAGCCGATCAGCCCCAGCATTTT	CASSLAAADQPQHF
TRBV28	TRBJ2-5	-	-	TGTGCCAGCAGTTCGAAGGGAGAGACCCAGTACTTC	CASSSKGETQYF
TRBV12-3/TRBV12-4	TRBJ1-6	-	-	TGTGCCAGCAGCCCCCCCGAGGCCGGGAAATCACCCCTCCACTTT	CASSPPEAGKSPLHF
TRBV12-3/TRBV12-4	TRBJ2-5	TRBD2	-	TGTGCCAGCAGTTTTTGGGCCGTCGGGGGGGCGACACAAGAGACCCAGTACTTC	CASSFWAVGGATQETQYF
TRBV2	TRBJ2-7	TRBD2	-	TGTGCCAGCATGGGGGGGGGATCCCCCTACGAGCAGTACTTC	CASMGGGSPYEQYF
TRBV19	TRBJ2-7	-	-	TGTGCCAGTAGTATCGGGGGCTACGAGCAGTACTTC	CASSIGGYEQYF
TRBV29-1	TRBJ2-4	TRBD1	few	TGCAGCGTTTGGACAGGGGAGGGCAAAAACATTCAGTACTTC	CSVWTGEGKNIQYF
TRBV4-3	TRBJ1-1	TRBD1	-	TGCGCCAGCAGCCAAGCGGACAGGGGGGGGAACACTGAAGCTTTCTTT	CASSQADRGGNTEAFF
TRBV10-2	TRBJ2-2	TRBD2	-	TGCGCCAGCCGCCCTGCGGGAGGGCCGTTGGGCGGGGAGCTGTTTTTT	CASRPAGGPLGGELFF
TRBV13	TRBJ2-3	-	-	TGTGCCAGCAGCGAAGAACTAGATACGCAGTATTTT	CASSEELDTQYF
TRBV4-2	TRBJ2-7	-	few	TGTGCCAGCAGCCAGGAGGGAACTGCCATACTGAGGGAGCAGTACTTC	CASSQEGTAILREQYF
TRBV18	TRBJ2-6	-	-	TGTGCCAGCCAAAATCCTGGGGCCAACGTCCTGACTTTC	CASQNPGANVLTF
TRBV7-6	TRBJ2-1	-	few	TGTGCCAGCAGCTTAGCGGTTATTAGCGTCTCCTACAATGAGCAGTTCTTC	CASSLAVISVSYNEQFF
TRBV7-9	TRBJ1-5	-	few	TGTGCCAGCAGCATGGGGGTTCAGCCCCAGCATTTT	CASSMGVQPQHF
TRBV4-2	TRBJ2-6	TRBD1	many	TGTGCCAGCAGCGAAGAAGCAGGGACAGGGGGCGGTGGGGCCAACGTCCTGACTTTC	CASSEEAGTGGGGANVLTF
TRBV6-5	TRBJ1-4	-	-	TGTGCCAGCAGTTACGGTGCGGGGGGGAATGAAAAACTGTTTTTT	CASSYGAGGNEKLFF
TRBV4-3	TRBJ2-5	TRBD1	many	TGCGCCAGCAGCCAGGACAGGGGAACCGGGGAGACCCAGTACTTC	CASSQDRGTGETQYF
TRBV7-2	TRBJ2-4	-	-	TGTGCCAGCAGCTCGGCCTACAGATCCTTTCAGTACTTC	CASSSAYRSFQYF
TRBV4-1	TRBJ2-1	-	few	TGCGCCAGCAGCCAAGATCGCCAGGGGTGGGATGAGCAGTTCTTC	CASSQDRQGWDEQFF
TRBV4-3	TRBJ1-1	TRBD1	few	TGCGCCAGCAGCCAAGAAGGGACAGGGGGGGCTGAAGCTTTCTTT	CASSQEGTGGAEAFF
TRBV6-1	TRBJ2-7	-	-	TGTGCCAGCAGTGAAGCCCTGACGGGGACCTACGAGCAGTACTTC	CASSEALTGTYEQYF
TRBV5-1	TRBJ2-5	-	-	TGCGCCAGTCGGAACTTGGGGGTTCCCGAAGAGACCCAGTACTTC	CASRNLGVPEETQYF
TRBV6-5	TRBJ1-1	TRBD1	many	TGTGCCAGCAGTACAGGGGTACGCATGAACACTGAAGCTTTCTTT	CASSTGVRMNTEAFF
TRBV7-9	TRBJ2-4	TRBD1	-	TGTGCCAGCAGCTTCCGGGACAGGGAAACCAAAAACATTCAGTACTTC	CASSFRDRETKNIQYF
TRBV7-8	TRBJ2-7	-	few	TGTGCCAGCAGCTACGGTGCGGAGCAGTACTTC	CASSYGAEQYF
TRBV19	TRBJ1-2	-	-	TGTGCCAGTAGTATATTAGCTTCCTATGGCTACACCTTC	CASSILASYGYTF
TRBV10-2	TRBJ1-1	-	-	TGCGCCAGCAGCGCCTCTTGGAACACTGAAGCTTTCTTT	CASSASWNTEAFF
TRBV6-5	TRBJ2-5	-	-	TGTGCCAGCAGCCCCCTAGGAAGCCAAGAGACCCAGTACTTC	CASSPLGSQETQYF
TRBV7-9	TRBJ2-5	TRBD1	many	TGTGCCAGCAGCTTAAGGGACAGTTTGTACCAAGAGACCCAGTACTTC	CASSLRDSLYQETQYF
TRBV9	TRBJ2-7	TRBD1	-	TGTGCCAGCAGCGCCCGGGACAGGGGATACGAGCAGTACTTC	CASSARDRGYEQYF